Sequencing of this T cell receptor beta chain was carried out in a study of shared clonotypes between healthy human individuals (dated by TCRdb to between 2020 and 2021). Background on the whole study: The cohort comprised a couple of women and a few men aged 18 to 49 years. To increase sequencing depth and limit assay-specific biases, TCR repertoire library preparation and sequencing were carried out by different laboratories using diverse techniques. Per donor, three plates each were used for CD4 naive and CD4 memory, two for CD8 naive, and one for CD8 memory. Leukapheresis yielded between about 0.85 and 10 billion PBMCs per donor. The study deeply sequenced blood TCR repertoires of about 5 healthy adults to estimate repertoire size and the extent of clonotype sharing between individuals. Study-wide conclusions, independent of this receptor: Even with the large sequencing depth, rarefaction of the sorted-subset datasets indicated that sequencing was incomplete. Compared with non-shared clonotypes, the clonotypes found in all four sorted-subset donors had higher generation probabilities. Pairwise subsampling indicated that sequencing depth was expected to affect the degree of clonotype sharing among donors. Sampling was restricted to blood, and TCR repertoires in tissues likely differ from the TCR repertoires found in blood. The genetic and exposure-history diversity represented was limited by the small number of donors. Estimated clonotype richness was generally larger for naive than for memory subsets. About 4.5% of naive CD4, 3.5% of naive CD8, 2.3% of memory CD4, and 0.35% to 0.4% of memory CD8 clonotypes were shared across a few donors.

CD8 naive samples were obtained by positive selection for CCR7 among CD45RO-negative cells, yielding a CD45RA+CCR7+ population from which TemRA cells were excluded. The donors were healthy, HIV-negative adults with no recently reported acute infections or vaccinations. Every donor was a Caucasian adult residing in Nashville, Tennessee, USA. After blood collection by leukapheresis, PBMCs were isolated using Ficoll-Histopaque density gradient centrifugation and then cryopreserved in the vapor phase of liquid nitrogen. Analytical flow cytometry was used to check the purity and quantity of every magnetically sorted T cell population. Genomic DNA was isolated from each sorted fraction and quantified by UV absorbance on a Nanodrop 2000c. TCR CDR3 regions were amplified from genomic DNA by multiplex PCR using the deep immunoSEQ assay. Extracted genomic DNA from each cell subset was spread evenly across all wells of several immunoSEQ 96-well plates, with each plate serving as a replicate. For sorted subsets, each replicate PCR was loaded with around 220 ng genomic DNA, equivalent to 30,000 or so T cell genomes. The purified libraries were quantified using a Qubit 3.0 fluorometer, sized with a Bioanalyzer 2100, and then quantified again using the KAPA Library Quantification kit. Every immunoSEQ 96-well plate was sequenced on a dedicated single-read 150-cycle Illumina NextSeq 550 flow cell. In the original analysis: Because the immunoSEQ output included only junctional sequences and no quality scores, the filtering could not be the same as the filtering used for full-length reads. Sequences were annotated with PyIR, a Python wrapper for IgBLAST v1.9, using IMGT germline references to assign V/J genes and CDR3. Reads were removed for weak V/J assignments (E-value above 1e-6), missing CDR3, stop codons, out-of-frame junctions, or ambiguous translated residues. V3J clonotypes were defined by identical inferred V gene, J gene, and CDR3 amino acid sequence. The percentage overlap between two repertoires was calculated by dividing the number of shared unique clonotypes by the size of the smaller repertoire. Three approaches were used to assess repertoire richness: RTK rarefaction, the Chao1 estimator, and Recon v2.1 estimates of unobserved clonotypes. For all TCRbeta clonotypes obtained by the gDNA method from a few donors, generation probabilities were computed with OLGA. Imported from immuneACCESS, the table was reduced by TCRdb to in-frame sequences with V and J called. These copies leave out some clones; in studies compared against another copy, an unresolved V gene accounts for under half, and the cause of the remainder is not known. The DNA gave D and trimming, while V, J and clone size come from that table. The sample table contains 550,000 to 650,000 clones; only one count was recorded for about 96% of them. Roughly 0.1% of the sample rests with the top ten.

The germline V gene (reference sequence) gives CDR1 as MNHEY and CDR2 as SMNVEV. From the cysteine up to the phenylalanine, the CDR3 has a length of 13 residues. This entry keeps only the CDR3 DNA: 39 bases, framed from base 1. V ends up 5 bases short and J 7 bases short, with an unmatched junction base count of 8. For this clone: The target of this receptor is not known. Per-base qualities were not stored, and no clone one base away is much larger.

Sample: naive CD8+ T cells sorted from blood. The sample's cell subset or site, from its label and the paper: CD45RA+CCR7+. The rearranged segments are TRBV27 and TRBJ2-7; TRBD1 agrees with 7 junctional bases. This receptor was obtained from a woman between 25 and 40 years old in good health. The DNA sequence is given as TGTGCCAGCAGTGTAGTAGGGGGCCGGGAGCAGTACTTC. Translated, it reads CASSVVGGREQYF.